The clone carrying this TCR beta chain was detected once. Its cognate antigen is unknown. Using immunoSEQ multiplex PCR, the repertoire was profiled, and TCRdb retains in-frame clones only, with some absent. The sample contains about 86,000 clones, roughly 80% of which appear only once. The CDR3 consists of 15 residues. V was cut by 1 base and J by 4 bases, with 13 bases left in between. Germline lookup yields CDR1 LGHDT and CDR2 YNNKEL (reference sequence). This record comes from a study of T cell responses to AZD1222 COVID-19 vaccine. On the study more broadly: Analysis merged second doses at about 4 or about 12 weeks.

General study points: Increased Spike-specific TCR breadth and depth were observed after two AZD1222 doses.

The chain links TRBV3-1 (or the pseudogene TRBV3-2) to TRBJ1-2; D unclear. The sample consisted of peripheral blood, taken on day 0 of AZD1222 vaccination. This sequence originates from an adult in good health. The CDR3 bases are TGTGCCAGCAGCCAAGGCCCACAGCCGATCTATGGCTACACCTTC. Translating gives CASSQGPQPIYGYTF.